These T cell receptor beta chains were read from a single sample in a study of T cell repertoires in cytomegalovirus infection. TCRdb itself ran the reads through MiXCR, one entry per CDR3 protein. The data hold 150,000 or so distinct CDR3 sequences, with roughly a quarter observed a single time. The sequenced material came from PBMCs. These receptors were taken from a human donor in good health (CMV status not recorded). Some clones in this sample may be carry-over from other donors' samples. Both conserved end residues are part of each CDR3. The D gene is left open where the match is weak. Expanded clones get a size class; other rows say once, few or many, or leave the size out.

D gene	V gene	clone size	J gene	CDR3 DNA	CDR3 protein
TRBD1	TRBV6-1	many	TRBJ2-5	TGTGCCAGCTCCCGGGACAGGGATGAGACCCAGTACTTC	CASSRDRDETQYF
TRBD1	TRBV5-5	-	TRBJ1-6	TGTGCCAGCAGCGTGGTCGACAGGGGTGGTAATTCACCCCTCCACTTT	CASSVVDRGGNSPLHF
-	TRBV7-8	many	TRBJ2-7	TGTGCCAGCAGCTTAAGACCGAACTCCTACGAGCAGTACTTC	CASSLRPNSYEQYF
-	TRBV7-9	few	TRBJ1-1	TGTGCCAGCAGCTTATACGGGCAGAACACTGAAGCTTTCTTT	CASSLYGQNTEAFF
-	TRBV6-2/TRBV6-3	few	TRBJ2-1	TGTGCCAGCAGTTTGGGGGGTTGGGATGAGCAGTTCTTC	CASSLGGWDEQFF
-	TRBV20-1	few	TRBJ2-5	TGCAGTGCTAGAGTGCCGGCGGGCGAGACCCAGTACTTC	CSARVPAGETQYF
TRBD2	TRBV7-9	-	TRBJ2-3	TGTGCCAGCAGCCCACCGGGACTAGCGGGGGGGCTGGATACGCAGTATTTT	CASSPPGLAGGLDTQYF
TRBD2	TRBV2	few	TRBJ2-1	TGTGCCAGCAAAGGACTAGCGGGTGACGAGCAGTTCTTC	CASKGLAGDEQFF
-	TRBV24-1	-	TRBJ2-5	TGTGCCACCAGGCCGAATCGGGGAAAAGTGGAGACCCAGTACTTC	CATRPNRGKVETQYF
-	TRBV28	many	TRBJ1-1	TGTGCCAGCAGTCCCAAAGGACGGGTGAACACTGAAGCTTTCTTT	CASSPKGRVNTEAFF
-	TRBV5-1	-	TRBJ1-1	TGCGCCAGCAGCGAACAGGGTTCTGAAGCTTTCTTT	CASSEQGSEAFF
TRBD2	TRBV4-2	-	TRBJ2-5	TGTGCCAGCAGCCAGGATCCCGCAGGACTAGCGGCCCAAGAGACCCAGTACTTC	CASSQDPAGLAAQETQYF
-	TRBV14	few	TRBJ1-2	TGTGCCAGCAGCCAAGAAAGCTACGGGGCTAACTATGGCTACACCTTC	CASSQESYGANYGYTF
-	TRBV5-4	many	TRBJ2-5	TGTGCCAGCAGCTTGGCCCAAGGACAAGAGACCCAGTACTTC	CASSLAQGQETQYF
TRBD1	TRBV7-2	-	TRBJ1-1	TGTGCCAGCAGCTCCCGGGACAGGGTAACTGAAGCTTTCTTT	CASSSRDRVTEAFF
-	TRBV20-1	few	TRBJ2-5	TGCAGTGCTCAGGAGGCCCGAACGGGGGAGACCCAGTACTTC	CSAQEARTGETQYF
-	TRBV12-3/TRBV12-4	-	TRBJ2-5	TGTGCCAGCGGGAGGGGGGACAGTTGGCAAGAGACCCAGTACTTC	CASGRGDSWQETQYF
TRBD1	TRBV6-1	few	TRBJ2-1	TGTGCCAGCAGTGAGGGACAGGGGTACAATGAGCAGTTCTTC	CASSEGQGYNEQFF
TRBD1	TRBV5-4	-	TRBJ1-1	TGTGCCAGCAGCTCCGGGACAGGGGACACTGAAGCTTTCTTT	CASSSGTGDTEAFF
TRBD1	TRBV12-5	-	TRBJ2-1	TGTGCTAGTGGTTTGGACGCCGGGACAGGGGCCAATGAGCAGTTCTTC	CASGLDAGTGANEQFF
TRBD1	TRBV6-1	-	TRBJ2-1	TGTGCCAGCCAAGGCGTGGGGGGACAGGGGGCGAGGCCGGATGAGCAGTTCTTC	CASQGVGGQGARPDEQFF
-	TRBV7-9	-	TRBJ2-1	TGTGCCAGCAGCGCCGATGGTCGGGCCTACGGTGCGCAGTTCTTC	CASSADGRAYGAQFF
TRBD1	TRBV20-1	-	TRBJ2-7	TGCAGTGCCCCAGGACAGGGGGAGCGGGAGCAGTACTTC	CSAPGQGEREQYF
-	TRBV20-1	-	TRBJ1-2	TGCAGTGCTTTCCGTCCCACGGGACACATCTTC	CSAFRPTGHIF
-	TRBV5-8	few	TRBJ2-1	TGTGCCAGCAGCTTGGAGGACATCTCCTACAATGAGCAGTTCTTC	CASSLEDISYNEQFF
-	TRBV7-3	-	TRBJ2-3	TGTGCCAAACCCAGACAGTGGGCCACAGATACGCAGTATTTT	CAKPRQWATDTQYF
TRBD1	TRBV2	few	TRBJ1-1	TGTGCCAGCGGGGGACAGGGGGCCGGTTCTGAAGCTTTCTTT	CASGGQGAGSEAFF
-	TRBV20-1	-	TRBJ2-5	TGCAGTGCTGTAGGCCAGCCCGGGGAGACCCAGTACTTC	CSAVGQPGETQYF